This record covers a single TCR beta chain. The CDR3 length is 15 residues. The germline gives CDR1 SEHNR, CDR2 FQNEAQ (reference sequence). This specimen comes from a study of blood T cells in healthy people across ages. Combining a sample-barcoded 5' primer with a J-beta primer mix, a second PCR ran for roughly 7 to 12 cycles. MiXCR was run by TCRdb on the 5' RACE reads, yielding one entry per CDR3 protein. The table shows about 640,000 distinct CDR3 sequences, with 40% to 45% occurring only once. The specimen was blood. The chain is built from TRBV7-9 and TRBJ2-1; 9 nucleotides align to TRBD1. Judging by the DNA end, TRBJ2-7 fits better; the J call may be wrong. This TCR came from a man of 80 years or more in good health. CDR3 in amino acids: CASSHPDRGFGEQYF. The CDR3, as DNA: TGTGCCAGCAGCCATCCGGACAGGGGCTTTGGCGAGCAGTACTTC.